The source of this TCR beta chain is a study of cytomegalovirus exposure and HLA in healthy donors. Study-wide context: Later analysis reported that the approximately 120 validation repertoires shared the platform of the roughly 630 first-cohort repertoires.

Clones were sequenced by immunoSEQ multiplex PCR, and TCRdb holds only the in-frame ones, with some missing. The sample carries about 83,000 clones, roughly 96% recorded once. This CDR3 comprises 14 residues. Trimming removed 7 bases from V and 2 bases from J; junction bases left unmatched: 8. Germline V gene lookup returns CDR1 SNHLY and CDR2 FYNNEI. Overall study findings and caveats: A subsequent analysis found that TCR clusters from the first cohort also tended to co-occur in the 120 validation repertoires, with about 93% of cluster scores above 0. In vitro testing confirmed a few CMV-associated chains as specific for CMV antigens. Rarity characterized most TCR sequences, yet some public TCRs appeared in many donors.

To note about this clone: Its antigen is undetermined.

This chain links TRBV2 with TRBJ2-7; 7 bases agree with TRBD1. Sequenced: PBMCs. The source of this sequence is a woman aged 18 to 35 in good health and CMV-seronegative. CDR3 bases: TGTGCCAGCACCCTAGCCGGACAGGCCTACGAGCAGTACTTC. Amino acid sequence: CASTLAGQAYEQYF. Using reference TRBV2 and TRBJ2-7 for the parts outside the CDR3, the full variable domain is EPEVTQTPSHQVTQMGQEVILRCVPISNHLYFYWYRQILGQKVEFLVSFYNNEISEKSEIFDDQFSVERPDGSNFTLKIRSTKLEDSAMYFCASTLAGQAYEQYFGPGTRLTVT.